Listed below are T cell receptor beta chains from one sample, sequenced in a study of blood T cell repertoires in COVID-19. Assay used: immunoSEQ multiplex PCR; TCRdb lists only in-frame clones, some missing. The data contain 110,000 to 150,000 clones, about 80% of them singletons. The sample consisted of PBMCs or T cells enriched from blood (not recorded which). The receptors were sampled from a man between 50 and 59 years old who had recovered from COVID-19. Each CDR3 is given with its conserved first and last residue. Each record gives: J gene, D gene, V gene, clone size, CDR3 DNA, CDR3 protein. A D gene is named only where the DNA matches it firmly. The size of a clone is reported for some rows only, either as once, few or many, or as a class for expanded clones.

J gene: TRBJ1-2; D gene: TRBD1; V gene: TRBV6-5; clone size: -; CDR3 DNA: TGTGCCAGCGCAAGGAGGGGGCGCGGCTACACCTTC; CDR3 protein: CASARRGRGYTF
J gene: TRBJ1-6; D gene: -; V gene: TRBV5-1; clone size: -; CDR3 DNA: TGCGCCAGCAGCCGGTCGAGCTCCTATAATTCACCCCTCCACTTT; CDR3 protein: CASSRSSSYNSPLHF
J gene: TRBJ2-7; D gene: -; V gene: TRBV27; clone size: -; CDR3 DNA: TGTGCCAGCAGTTTCCCGTCCGGACAAGTCTCCTACGAGCAGTACTTC; CDR3 protein: CASSFPSGQVSYEQYF
J gene: TRBJ1-6; D gene: -; V gene: TRBV21-1; clone size: -; CDR3 DNA: TGTGCCAGCAGCATTTCACCGGGACAGGTTAGTTCACCCCTCCACTTT; CDR3 protein: CASSISPGQVSSPLHF
J gene: TRBJ1-6; D gene: -; V gene: TRBV7-9; clone size: -; CDR3 DNA: TGTGCCAGCAGCTTAGCTACAGGGAGCTCCTATAATTCACCCCTCCACTTT; CDR3 protein: CASSLATGSSYNSPLHF
J gene: TRBJ1-2; D gene: TRBD1; V gene: TRBV5-4; clone size: -; CDR3 DNA: TGTGCCAGCAGCAAAGGACAGGGGGCAAATGGCTACACCTTC; CDR3 protein: CASSKGQGANGYTF
J gene: TRBJ2-2; D gene: TRBD1; V gene: TRBV6-2/TRBV6-3; clone size: -; CDR3 DNA: TGTGCCAGCAGTTACGTAACCGGGACAGGGATTTCCAACACCGGGGAGCTGTTTTTT; CDR3 protein: CASSYVTGTGISNTGELFF
J gene: TRBJ2-1; D gene: -; V gene: TRBV11-2; clone size: -; CDR3 DNA: TGTGCCAGCAGCTTCACTAGAATCAATGAGCAGTTCTTC; CDR3 protein: CASSFTRINEQFF
J gene: TRBJ2-5; D gene: TRBD2; V gene: TRBV5-1; clone size: -; CDR3 DNA: TGCGCCAGCGGAGGGACTAGCGGGGTGGAGACCCAGTACTTC; CDR3 protein: CASGGTSGVETQYF
J gene: TRBJ1-3; D gene: -; V gene: TRBV6-5; clone size: -; CDR3 DNA: TGTGCCAGCAGGGTACAGGGTGCAGGAAACACCATATATTTT; CDR3 protein: CASRVQGAGNTIYF
J gene: TRBJ2-3; D gene: TRBD2; V gene: TRBV14; clone size: -; CDR3 DNA: TGTGCCAGCAGCGCGGGACTAGCCCTCACAGATACGCAGTATTTT; CDR3 protein: CASSAGLALTDTQYF
J gene: TRBJ2-7; D gene: TRBD1; V gene: TRBV24-1; clone size: -; CDR3 DNA: TGTGCCACCAGTGATTCACCGGGACAGGGACCCTACGAGCAGTACTTC; CDR3 protein: CATSDSPGQGPYEQYF
J gene: TRBJ2-5; D gene: -; V gene: TRBV5-1; clone size: -; CDR3 DNA: TGCGCCAGCAGCTTGGGTGGAAGCAGGCAAGAGACCCAGTACTTC; CDR3 protein: CASSLGGSRQETQYF
J gene: TRBJ2-3; D gene: TRBD2; V gene: TRBV6-2/TRBV6-3; clone size: -; CDR3 DNA: TGTGCCAGCAGTTACGATAGCGGGGATACAGATACGCAGTATTTT; CDR3 protein: CASSYDSGDTDTQYF
J gene: TRBJ2-2; D gene: TRBD2; V gene: TRBV10-1; clone size: once; CDR3 DNA: TGCGCCAGCAGTCGACTAGCTTCGGGGGAGCTGTTTTTT; CDR3 protein: CASSRLASGELFF
J gene: TRBJ1-1; D gene: -; V gene: TRBV27; clone size: -; CDR3 DNA: TGTGCCAGCAGTTCCGCACAGGACCTGAACACTGAAGCTTTCTTT; CDR3 protein: CASSSAQDLNTEAFF
J gene: TRBJ1-2; D gene: TRBD1; V gene: TRBV7-3; clone size: -; CDR3 DNA: TGTGCCAGCAGCATCGGGACAGAAGCTGCCTATGGCTACACCTTC; CDR3 protein: CASSIGTEAAYGYTF
J gene: TRBJ1-1; D gene: -; V gene: TRBV7-3; clone size: few; CDR3 DNA: TGTGCCAGCAGTCTAAGCCAGGCGGGGGGCACTGAAGCTTTCTTT; CDR3 protein: CASSLSQAGGTEAFF